Listed here are 10 T cell receptor beta chains from one sample, sequenced in a study of cytomegalovirus exposure and HLA in healthy donors (dated by TCRdb to about 2017). Library preparation used the immunoSEQ multiplex PCR assay. For the multiplex PCR, a mixture combining 60 forward primers for TCR Vbeta segments and 13 reverse primers for TCR Jbeta segments was used. The source is immuneACCESS, and TCRdb retained only in-frame sequences with V and J called. Part of the clones is not carried over; for the studies checked, unresolved V genes explain less than half of this, and the remainder is unexplained. This sample is represented by 86,000 or so clones; roughly 77% of them were singletons. Roughly 14% of the sample is held by the ten biggest clonotypes. Sequencing was performed on PBMCs. These TCRs come from a woman aged 35 to 49 in good health and CMV-seropositive.

This clone showed up just once. V is TRBV30 and J is TRBJ2-1; D gene uncertain. CDR3 length equals 12 residues. Per the germline V gene, CDR1 is GTSNPN and CDR2 is SVGIG (reference sequence). V was clipped by 2 bases and J by 5 bases, with 7 bases between them. CDR3 sequence (DNA): TGTGCCTGGAGTTCACTTGACAATGAGCAGTTCTTC. Protein: CAWSSLDNEQFF.

This clone appeared a few times. A junction end diverges from the germline sequence, so it may reflect a read error. The chain joins TRBV15 to TRBJ2-1, with 12 positions matching TRBD2. Germline V gene data show CDR1 as LNHNV and CDR2 as YYDKDF (reference sequence). This CDR3 has 16 residues. The CDR3 nucleotides read TGTGCCACCAGCAGAGCTAGCGGGGGGGCCTATAATGAGCAGTTCTTC. Its protein is CATSRASGGAYNEQFF.

J is TRBJ2-5 and V is TRBV4-2; 10 bases match TRBD2. The germline CDR1 and CDR2 sequences are LGHNA and YNFKEQ. The CDR3 has 16 residues. Unmatched junction bases numbered 5, after V lost 0 bases and J lost 4 bases. The CDR3 DNA follows: TGTGCCAGCAGCCAAGAAGGGACTAGCGTCGGAGAGACCCAGTACTTC. Protein: CASSQEGTSVGETQYF.

This chain uses TRBV28 with TRBJ1-1; 7 bases agree with TRBD1. Losses at the gene ends were 8 bases for V and 1 base for J; bases not matched to a gene: 7. CDR1 is MDHEN, CDR2 SYDVKM, per germline. The CDR3 runs to 14 residues. As DNA, the CDR3 is TGTGCCAGCGCCAAACAGGGGAGGAACACTGAAGCTTTCTTT. It specifies CASAKQGRNTEAFF.

This chain uses TRBV6-1 with TRBJ2-7; TRBD1 agrees at 7 bases. The V gene end was trimmed by 7 bases and the J gene end by 3 bases; junction bases not matched to a gene: 12. The CDR3 consists of 15 residues. CDR1 is MNHNS and CDR2 is SASEGT in the germline V gene. CDR3 amino acids: CASNRIRGQLYEQYF. DNA for the CDR3: TGTGCCAGCAACAGAATTAGGGGACAGCTCTACGAGCAGTACTTC.

The J gene is TRBJ1-1, the V gene TRBV2; D gene uncertain. The CDR3 extends over 11 amino acids. The germline V gene encodes CDR1 SNHLY and CDR2 FYNNEI. V dropped 7 bases and J dropped 2 bases, with 5 bases sitting between them. The CDR3 bases are TGTGCCAGCACGTATAACACTGAAGCTTTCTTT. Translation: CASTYNTEAFF.

CDR3 nucleotide sequence: TGTGCCAGCAGCCCTACAGGGGCCCTGAACACTGAAGCTTTCTTT. Translating it yields CASSPTGALNTEAFF. This chain uses TRBV6-5 with TRBJ1-1; 7 bases agree with TRBD1. Germline-derived CDR1 and CDR2 are MNHEY and SVGAGI. The CDR3 spans 15 residues. Unmatched junction bases numbered 7, after V lost 6 bases and J lost 0 bases.

This clone was seen just once. The chain links TRBV4-1 to TRBJ1-2, with 8 bases lining up with TRBD1. The CDR3 runs 15 residues. The germline gives CDR1 MGHRA, CDR2 YSYEKL. Trimming cost V 0 bases and J 8 bases; bases outside gene matches: 8. The CDR3 nucleotides read TGCGCCAGCAGCCAAGAAGGGGACAGGCCAAAGGGCTACACCTTC. This translates into CASSQEGDRPKGYTF.

The J gene is TRBJ2-1, the V gene TRBV25-1, with 13 bases identical to TRBD2. CDR3 length: 15 amino acids. CDR1 and CDR2 (germline): MGHDK, SYGVNS. Unmatched junction bases numbered 9, after V lost 10 bases and J lost 6 bases. CDR3 bases: TGTGCCACACACGGGACTAGCGGGGTGGGCAATGAGCAGTTCTTC. Translation: CATHGTSGVGNEQFF.

V gene TRBV18 combines with J gene TRBJ1-3, with 7 bases identical to TRBD1. Trimming removed 0 bases from V and 2 bases from J; junction bases left unmatched: 1. CDR1 and CDR2 from the germline V gene are KGHSH and LQKENI. This CDR3 has 15 amino acids. Here the CDR3 DNA reads TGTGCCAGCTCACCACCGGGACAGACTGGAAACACCATATATTTT. Translation: CASSPPGQTGNTIYF.